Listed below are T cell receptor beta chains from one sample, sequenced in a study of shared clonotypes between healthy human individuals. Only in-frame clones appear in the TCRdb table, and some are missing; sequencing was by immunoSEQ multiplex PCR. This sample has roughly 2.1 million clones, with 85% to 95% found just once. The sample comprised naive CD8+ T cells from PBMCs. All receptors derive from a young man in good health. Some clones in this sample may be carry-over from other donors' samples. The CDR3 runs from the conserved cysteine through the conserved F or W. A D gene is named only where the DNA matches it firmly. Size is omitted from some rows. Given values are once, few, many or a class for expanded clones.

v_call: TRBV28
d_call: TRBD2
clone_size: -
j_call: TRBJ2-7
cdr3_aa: CASSFAGEYYEQYF
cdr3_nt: TGTGCCAGCAGTTTTGCGGGAGAATACTACGAGCAGTACTTC

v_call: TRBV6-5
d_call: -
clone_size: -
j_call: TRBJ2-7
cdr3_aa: CASSYKVSYEQYF
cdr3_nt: TGTGCCAGCAGTTACAAAGTGTCCTACGAGCAGTACTTC

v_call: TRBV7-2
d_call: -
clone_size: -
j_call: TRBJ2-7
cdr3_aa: CASSSYNRDYLGYEQYF
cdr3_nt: TGTGCCAGCAGCAGCTACAACAGGGATTATTTAGGCTACGAGCAGTACTTC

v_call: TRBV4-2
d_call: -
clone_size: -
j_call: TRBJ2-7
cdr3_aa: CASSQEPSAGEQYF
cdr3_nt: TGTGCCAGCAGCCAAGAGCCATCGGCGGGGGAGCAGTACTTC

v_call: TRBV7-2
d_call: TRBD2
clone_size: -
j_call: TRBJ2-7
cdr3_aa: CASSFPASGTYEQYF
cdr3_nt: TGTGCCAGCAGCTTTCCGGCTAGCGGGACCTACGAGCAGTACTTC

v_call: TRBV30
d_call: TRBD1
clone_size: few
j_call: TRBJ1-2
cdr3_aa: CAWSPDRGWIYGYTF
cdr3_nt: TGTGCCTGGAGTCCAGACAGGGGATGGATCTATGGCTACACCTTC

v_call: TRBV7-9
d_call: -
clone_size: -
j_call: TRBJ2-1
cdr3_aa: CASRQGSFSYNEQFF
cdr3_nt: TGTGCCAGCAGACAGGGTTCCTTCTCCTACAATGAGCAGTTCTTC

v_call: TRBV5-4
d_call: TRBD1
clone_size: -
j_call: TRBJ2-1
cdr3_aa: CASSLYRGHDEQFF
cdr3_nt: TGTGCCAGCAGCTTGTATAGGGGGCACGATGAGCAGTTCTTC

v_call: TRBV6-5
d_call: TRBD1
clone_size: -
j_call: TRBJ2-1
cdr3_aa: CASSPDRTGQFF
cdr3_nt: TGTGCCAGCAGCCCGGACAGGACGGGACAGTTCTTC

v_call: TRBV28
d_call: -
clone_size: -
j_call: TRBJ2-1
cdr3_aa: CASSPLALGEEQFF
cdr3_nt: TGTGCCAGCAGTCCCCTTGCCCTTGGTGAGGAGCAGTTCTTC

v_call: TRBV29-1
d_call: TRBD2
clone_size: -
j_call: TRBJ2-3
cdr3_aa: CSVKRTSGRTSTDTQYF
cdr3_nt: TGCAGCGTCAAACGGACTAGCGGGAGAACTAGCACAGATACGCAGTATTTT

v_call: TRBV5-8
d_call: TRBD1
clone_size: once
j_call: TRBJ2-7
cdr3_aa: CASSFGTGVYEQYF
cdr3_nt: TGTGCCAGCAGCTTCGGGACAGGAGTCTACGAGCAGTACTTC

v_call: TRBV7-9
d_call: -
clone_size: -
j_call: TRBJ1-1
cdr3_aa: CAETGARNTEAFF
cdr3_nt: TGTGCCGAGACCGGCGCGAGGAACACTGAAGCTTTCTTT

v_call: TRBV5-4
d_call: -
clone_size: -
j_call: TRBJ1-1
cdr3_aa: CASSPLGAEAFF
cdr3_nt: TGTGCCAGCAGCCCCCTCGGAGCTGAAGCTTTCTTT

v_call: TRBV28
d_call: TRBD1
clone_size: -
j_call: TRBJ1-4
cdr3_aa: CASSLWRTGPNEKLFF
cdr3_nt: TGTGCCAGCAGTTTATGGAGGACAGGGCCTAATGAAAAACTGTTTTTT

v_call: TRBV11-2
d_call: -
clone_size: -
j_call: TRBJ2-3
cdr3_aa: CASSPYSPGLSTDTQYF
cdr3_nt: TGTGCCAGCAGCCCATACTCCCCCGGTTTGTCGACAGATACGCAGTATTTT

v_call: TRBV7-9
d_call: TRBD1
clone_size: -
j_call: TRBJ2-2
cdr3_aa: CASSPRTGMNTGELFF
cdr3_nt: TGTGCCAGCAGCCCACGGACAGGAATGAACACCGGGGAGCTGTTTTTT

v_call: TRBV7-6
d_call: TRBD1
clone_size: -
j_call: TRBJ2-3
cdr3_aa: CASSLSDRAADTQYF
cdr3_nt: TGTGCCAGCAGCTTATCCGACAGGGCGGCAGATACGCAGTATTTT

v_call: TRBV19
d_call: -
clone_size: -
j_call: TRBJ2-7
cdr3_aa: CASSIYGTSGEQYF
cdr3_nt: TGTGCCAGTAGTATATATGGCACCTCGGGCGAGCAGTACTTC

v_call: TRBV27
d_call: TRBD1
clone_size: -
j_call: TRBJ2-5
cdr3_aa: CASSFLQGSETQYF
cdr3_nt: TGTGCCAGCAGTTTTTTACAGGGGTCAGAGACCCAGTACTTC

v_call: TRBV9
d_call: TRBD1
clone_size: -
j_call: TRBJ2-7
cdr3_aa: CASSPLRQGDEQYF
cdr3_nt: TGTGCCAGCAGCCCCCTGCGACAGGGAGACGAGCAGTACTTC

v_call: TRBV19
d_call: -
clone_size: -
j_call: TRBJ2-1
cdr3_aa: CASSIDRSSYNEQFF
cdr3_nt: TGTGCCAGTAGTATAGACAGGAGTTCCTACAATGAGCAGTTCTTC

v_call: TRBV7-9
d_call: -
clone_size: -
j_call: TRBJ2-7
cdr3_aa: CASSPAGPGLTLHEQYF
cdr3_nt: TGTGCCAGCAGCCCGGCGGGGCCAGGACTGACCTTACACGAGCAGTACTTC

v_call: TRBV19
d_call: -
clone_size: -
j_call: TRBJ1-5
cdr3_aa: CASSNAAWAFDGIPNQPQHF
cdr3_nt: TGTGCCAGTAGTAACGCTGCGTGGGCTTTCGACGGGATCCCCAATCAGCCCCAGCATTTT

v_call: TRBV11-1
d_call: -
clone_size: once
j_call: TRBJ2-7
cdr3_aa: CASSTKAHIDRWAYEQYF
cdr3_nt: TGTGCCAGCAGCACAAAGGCCCATATCGACAGGTGGGCCTACGAGCAGTACTTC

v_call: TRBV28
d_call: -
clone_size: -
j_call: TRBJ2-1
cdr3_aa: CASSLLQAGSYNEQFF
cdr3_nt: TGTGCCAGCAGTCTTTTACAGGCAGGCTCCTACAATGAGCAGTTCTTC